Presented here are 30 T cell receptor beta chains from one specimen sequenced in a study of identical twins. TCRdb used MiXCR to reprocess the 5' RACE reads, holding one entry per CDR3 protein. Found here are approximately 700,000 distinct CDR3 sequences, 6% to 6.5% of them singletons; the top ten hold 1.5% to 2%. The sample comprised naive T cells sorted from blood. These receptors were taken from a man aged 18 to 30 in good health.

A few counts support this clonotype. This rearrangement joins TRBV6-1 to TRBJ2-7; the match to TRBD2 covers 7 bases. Per the germline V gene, CDR1 is MNHNS and CDR2 is SASEGT. This CDR3 region has 15 residues. J lost 0 bases, V lost 7 bases, and 9 bases had no gene match. The CDR3 region is CASTLERGTSYEQYV. As DNA, the CDR3 is TGTGCCAGCACCCTAGAGCGGGGAACCTCCTACGAGCAGTACGTC.

This clonotype was found many times. The CDR3 reads CATSYGLLNEQFF. The CDR3 DNA follows: TGTGCCACCAGTTATGGACTTCTGAATGAGCAGTTCTTC. The V call is TRBV24-1, the J call TRBJ2-1; D is perhaps TRBD2 (5 bases). The CDR3 is made up of 13 amino acids. Germline V CDR1 and CDR2: KGHDR, SFDVKD. V lost 6 bases and J 7 bases, leaving 12 bases between the germline ends.

A few counts support this clonotype. The chain combines TRBV6-1 with TRBJ2-2; 8 bases agree with TRBD1. Per the germline V gene, CDR1 is MNHNS and CDR2 is SASEGT. This CDR3 contains 15 residues. V lost 2 bases and J lost 4; bases outside the gene matches: 3. CDR3 nucleotide sequence: TGTGCCAGCAGTGAACAGGGGGCAGTCACCGGGGAGCTGTTTTTT. It codes for CASSEQGAVTGELFF.

This clonotype was recorded many times. The V gene is TRBV6-1, the J gene TRBJ2-1; D remains unclear. CDR1 and CDR2 (germline): MNHNS, SASEGT. The length of the CDR3 is 13 residues. Trimming took off 5 bases at V and 5 bases at J, with 10 bases between the two ends. The CDR3 sequence: CASSQERNNEQFF. CDR3 DNA sequence: TGTGCCAGCAGTCAGGAGCGCAACAATGAGCAGTTCTTC.

V usage is TRBV7-8 and J usage is TRBJ2-3, with 10 positions matching TRBD2. V dropped 3 bases and J dropped 0; count of bases not matched to a gene: 3. Germline V gene sequence: CDR1 SGHVS, CDR2 FQNEAQ. CDR3 size: 16 residues. The CDR3 DNA reads TGTGCCAGCAGCTTTCAGACTAGCGGGAGCACAGATACGCAGTATTTT. Protein product: CASSFQTSGSTDTQYF.

This clonotype was seen at least ten times. This chain uses TRBV7-8 with TRBJ2-1; D not certain. This CDR3 comprises 12 residues. Germline V lookup: CDR1 SGHVS, CDR2 FQNEAQ. The germline V and J ends were trimmed by 7 bases and 2 bases, with 6 bases remaining between them. The CDR3 spells CASTVTYNEQFF. The CDR3 DNA is TGTGCCAGCACTGTTACCTACAATGAGCAGTTCTTC.

The sample holds many counts of this clonotype. The chain combines TRBV20-1 with TRBJ2-7; D might be TRBD2 (6 bases). The CDR3 sequence is 15 residues long. CDR1 and CDR2 from the germline V gene are DFQATT and SNEGSKA (reference sequence). With 0 bases removed from V and 1 base from J, the gap between germline ends came to 13 bases. The CDR3 nucleotides are TGCAGTGCTAGAGAGGAGGGGATGCCTTCCTACGAGCAGTACTTC. Translation gives CSAREEGMPSYEQYF.

This clonotype has a count of ten or more. The V call is TRBV27, the J call TRBJ2-3; 7 nucleotides agree with TRBD2. The trim removed 6 bases at V and 6 bases at J, leaving 9 bases unmatched. The CDR3 loop spans 14 amino acids. Germline V gene sequence: CDR1 MNHEY, CDR2 SMNVEV (reference sequence). The CDR3 DNA sequence: TGTGCCAGCAGAGACTTGACTAGCATCGATACGCAGTATTTT. It codes for CASRDLTSIDTQYF.

This clonotype appeared many times. The rearrangement uses TRBV20-1 and TRBJ1-2; D is possibly TRBD1 (5 bases). V was clipped by 0 bases and J by 3 bases, with 11 bases between them. There are 14 residues in the CDR3. Germline V gene lookup returns CDR1 DFQATT and CDR2 SNEGSKA (reference sequence). The CDR3 here is CSARDRDYYYGYTF. The CDR3 nucleotides are TGCAGTGCTAGAGATAGGGACTATTACTATGGCTACACCTTC.

This clonotype showed up many times. V usage is TRBV27 and J usage is TRBJ2-1; D possibly matches TRBD1 or TRBD2 (7 bases each). Trimming cost V 10 bases and J 10 bases, with 14 bases left between them. Germline CDR1 is MNHEY and CDR2 is SMNVEV (reference sequence). CDR3 size: 11 residues. CDR3 region: CATRGGLEQFF. CDR3 nucleotides: TGTGCCACCAGGGGGGGGTTGGAGCAGTTCTTC.

The chain carries TRBV6-5 and TRBJ2-2; no reliable D call. V dropped 2 bases and J dropped 4 bases, with 8 bases sitting between them. Germline CDR1 is MNHEY and CDR2 is SVGAGI. CDR3 length: 14 amino acids. CDR3 region: CASSYEHRTGELFF. The CDR3 bases are TGTGCCAGCAGTTACGAACATCGCACCGGGGAGCTGTTTTTT.

This clonotype has more than one count but fewer than ten. The genes are TRBV5-1 and TRBJ2-7; 8 bases map to TRBD1. Germline V gene data show CDR1 as SGHRS and CDR2 as YFSETQ. The CDR3 length is 14 residues. The V and J ends lost 3 bases and 6 bases, in that order; junction bases with no gene match: 8. The CDR3: CASSYGQGRSEQYV. CDR3 DNA sequence: TGCGCCAGCAGCTACGGACAGGGTAGAAGCGAGCAGTACGTC.

The V gene is TRBV6-2 or TRBV6-3, the J gene TRBJ2-1; 10 bases are a match to TRBD2. The germline V gene encodes CDR1 MNHEY and CDR2 SVGEGT. The CDR3 covers 19 residues. The ends lost 6 bases at V and 8 bases at J; junction bases unmatched: 22. The CDR3 region has the DNA TGTGCCAGCAGCGGGGGGACAGCGACCCGGCTAGCGGGAGTTTATGAGCAGTTCTTC. Amino acids: CASSGGTATRLAGVYEQFF.

This clonotype was recorded many times. The chain combines TRBV4-2 with TRBJ2-1; perhaps TRBD2 as D (6 bases). The ends were cut back, 5 bases at V and 1 base at J, with 18 bases in the middle. There are 17 residues in the CDR3. Germline loops: CDR1 LGHNA, CDR2 YNFKEQ. The CDR3 DNA reads as TGTGCCAGCAGCTCCCATGACCGGGAGCTTTCCTACAATGAGCAGTTCTTC. This codes for CASSSHDRELSYNEQFF.

This chain uses TRBV27 with TRBJ2-5; 11 nucleotides line up with TRBD2. Trimming cost V 2 bases and J 5 bases; bases outside gene matches: 4. The germline CDR1 and CDR2 sequences are MNHEY and SMNVEV (reference sequence). This CDR3 is 15 amino acids long. CDR3: CASSLIAGGPETQYF. In DNA, the CDR3 is TGTGCCAGCAGTTTAATAGCGGGAGGGCCGGAGACCCAGTACTTC.

This clonotype was seen only a few times. The genes are TRBV27 and TRBJ1-1; D may be TRBD1 (6 bases). This CDR3 comprises 15 residues. Germline CDR1 and CDR2: MNHEY and SMNVEV (reference sequence). V lost 8 bases and J lost 0, with 16 bases in between. CDR3 residues: CASQSYRAMNTEAFF. The CDR3 nucleotides read TGTGCCAGCCAATCCTACAGGGCCATGAACACTGAAGCTTTCTTT.

The chain couples TRBV12-3 or TRBV12-4 to TRBJ1-5; a possible D gene is TRBD1 (5 bases). V was pared by 6 bases and J by 3 bases, with 9 bases between. The length of the CDR3 is 13 residues. The CDR3 DNA follows: TGTGCCAGCAGGGACACCCACAATCAGCCCCAGCATTTT. This encodes CASRDTHNQPQHF.

The sample holds a few counts of this clonotype. The V call is TRBV2, the J call TRBJ2-4, with a weak D call TRBD1 (6 bases). Germline V CDR1 and CDR2: SNHLY, FYNNEI. The CDR3 runs 13 residues. Trimming took off 7 bases at V and 8 bases at J, with 15 bases between the two ends. The chain's CDR3 is CASMAGVSDIQYF. CDR3 DNA sequence: TGTGCCAGCATGGCAGGGGTATCGGACATTCAGTACTTC.

This clonotype was seen ten or more times. J is TRBJ2-1 and V is TRBV29-1, with 14 bases aligning to TRBD2. The germline gives CDR1 SQVTM, CDR2 ANQGSEA. Unmatched junction bases numbered 12, after V lost 8 bases and J lost 6 bases. CDR3 length: 16 amino acids. The CDR3 nucleotides are TGCAGCATAAAGGGACTAGCGGGAGAAGGCGGCAATGAGCAGTTCTTC. It specifies CSIKGLAGEGGNEQFF.

This clonotype was seen more than once but under ten times. The V call is TRBV25-1, the J call TRBJ2-1, with D perhaps matching TRBD2 (5 bases). The V gene's germline CDR1 is MGHDK and CDR2 SYGVNS. The germline V and J ends were trimmed by 7 bases and 4 bases, with 14 bases remaining between them. This CDR3 contains 14 residues. This chain's CDR3 is CASMGEPQYNEQFF. CDR3 bases: TGTGCCAGCATGGGAGAGCCCCAATACAATGAGCAGTTCTTC.

There are a few counts of this clonotype. This chain joins TRBV12-3 or TRBV12-4 and TRBJ2-2; 8 bases match TRBD2. Trimming at V came to 3 bases and at J to 6 bases, leaving 9 bases not matched to a gene. The CDR3 is 16 amino acids. The CDR3 coding sequence is TGTGCCAGCAGTTTCGGTGGCGGGAGGCTGTCCGGGGAGCTGTTTTTT. It yields the protein CASSFGGGRLSGELFF.

This clonotype showed up just a few times. The V and J genes are TRBV2 and TRBJ2-7, with D uncertain. Germline values: CDR1 SNHLY, CDR2 FYNNEI. V was pared by 1 base and J by 5 bases, with 9 bases between. The CDR3 length is 13 residues. CDR3 protein: CASSEVRADEQYF. In nucleotides, the CDR3 is TGTGCCAGCAGTGAAGTCCGGGCGGACGAGCAGTACTTC. The whole variable domain, filled in from reference TRBV2 and TRBJ2-7, reads EPEVTQTPSHQVTQMGQEVILRCVPISNHLYFYWYRQILGQKVEFLVSFYNNEISEKSEIFDDQFSVERPDGSNFTLKIRSTKLEDSAMYFCASSEVRADEQYFGPGTRLTVT.

The chain carries TRBV6-5 and TRBJ2-7; TRBD2 might be the D (6 bases). Germline V gene data show CDR1 as MNHEY and CDR2 as SVGAGI. Trimming pared 0 bases from V and 6 bases from J, leaving 9 bases between. The CDR3 totals 13 residues. CDR3 nucleotides: TGTGCCAGCAGTTACTCGATGGGGGGCGAGCAGTACGTC. Its translation: CASSYSMGGEQYV.

V usage is TRBV7-3 and J usage is TRBJ2-2; D is possibly TRBD1 (5 bases). Trimming cost V 2 bases and J 4 bases, with 17 bases left between them. The CDR3 is 17 amino acids. Per the germline V gene, CDR1 is SGHTA and CDR2 is FQGTGA. CDR3 in amino acids: CASSLWGRVAPTGELFF. DNA for the CDR3: TGTGCCAGCAGCTTATGGGGCAGGGTCGCTCCCACCGGGGAGCTGTTTTTT.

This clonotype turned up a few times. The V and J genes are TRBV2 and TRBJ1-1; TRBD1 might be the D (5 bases). This CDR3 has 15 residues. The V gene lost 4 bases and the J gene lost 1 base, with 13 bases spanning the gap. CDR1 is SNHLY and CDR2 is FYNNEI in the germline V gene. The chain's CDR3 is CASSVGTGSNTEAFF. The CDR3 DNA reads as TGTGCCAGCAGTGTTGGTACAGGCTCGAACACTGAAGCTTTCTTT.

This clonotype was seen repeatedly, ten times or more. The chain has TRBV28 and TRBJ2-7; a weak D match, TRBD1 (6 bases). Trimming cost V 3 bases and J 4 bases, with 19 bases left between them. This CDR3 spans 16 amino acids. Germline assignment: CDR1 MDHEN and CDR2 SYDVKM. The CDR3 loop is CASSFEATGSRYEQYF. For the CDR3, the DNA is TGTGCCAGCAGTTTCGAAGCAACAGGGAGTCGGTACGAGCAGTACTTC.

In this sample, this clonotype turned up many times. The chain couples TRBV5-1 to TRBJ2-1, with 11 bases fitting TRBD2. Germline V lookup: CDR1 SGHRS, CDR2 YFSETQ. This CDR3 contains 18 residues. V was pared by 6 bases and J by 0 bases, with 11 bases of the junction left unmatched. This CDR3 reads CASTKNPTSGSSYNEQFF. The CDR3, as DNA: TGCGCCAGCACCAAAAATCCAACTAGCGGGAGCTCCTACAATGAGCAGTTCTTC.

This clonotype was counted between two and nine times. The chain employs TRBV10-2 and TRBJ1-5; D perhaps matches TRBD1 (5 bases). V lost 9 bases, J lost 7 bases, and 16 bases lay in between. The length of the CDR3 is 13 residues. Germline-derived CDR1 and CDR2 are WSHSY and SAAADI. The CDR3 nucleotides are TGCGCCAGAACTGGGACGGACGGCCAGCCCCAGCATTTT. This gives the protein CARTGTDGQPQHF.

This clonotype was counted many times. The J gene is TRBJ2-3, the V gene TRBV9; 14 bases are shared with TRBD2. The CDR3 loop spans 17 amino acids. Germline trimming cut 4 bases from V and 6 bases from J; bases unmatched to any gene: 10. The V gene's germline CDR1 is SGDLS and CDR2 YYNGEE. CDR3 nucleotide sequence: TGTGCCAGCAGCCCGGGGACTAGCGGGAGCAGTATGGATACGCAGTATTTT. Translating gives CASSPGTSGSSMDTQYF.

This clonotype was seen repeatedly, ten times or more. V is TRBV2 and J is TRBJ2-5, with TRBD2 identical over 8 bases. The CDR3 is 11 amino acids. Germline trimming cut 8 bases from V and 5 bases from J; bases unmatched to any gene: 1. In germline, CDR1 is SNHLY, CDR2 FYNNEI. Here the CDR3 reads CASRLAETQYF. CDR3 DNA sequence: TGTGCCAGCCGACTAGCGGAGACCCAGTACTTC. The whole variable domain, remainder taken from reference TRBV2 and TRBJ2-5, is EPEVTQTPSHQVTQMGQEVILRCVPISNHLYFYWYRQILGQKVEFLVSFYNNEISEKSEIFDDQFSVERPDGSNFTLKIRSTKLEDSAMYFCASRLAETQYFGPGTRLLVL.